The T cell receptor (beta chain) described here comes from a study of cytotoxic CD8 clonotypes in ibrutinib-treated CLL. Overall study: Among the patients, about a dozen presented as relapsed/refractory and roughly 14 as treatment-naive; about 17 showed unmutated IGHV. Once patients had received a median 12 months of treatment, range 6 to 36, response samples were obtained. Overall study results and limits: Relative to age-matched healthy donors, clonality at baseline was higher, and it tracked circulating CD8+ T-cell counts.

Trimming cost V 0 bases and J 6 bases; bases outside gene matches: 9. This CDR3 has 16 residues. Per the germline V gene, CDR1 is GTSNPN and CDR2 is SVGIG (reference sequence). About this clone: The target antigen is unknown.

Sequenced by immunoSEQ multiplex PCR; TCRdb stores in-frame clones only, minus some. The table lists hundreds of thousands of clones, under 75% of them singletons. Sample: PBMCs, taken after 24 months of ibrutinib treatment. This sequence originates from a human donor with chronic lymphocytic leukemia. The chain links TRBV30 to TRBJ2-3; 10 positions match TRBD2. CDR3 protein: CAWSVLLAGDPDTQYF. Written as DNA, the CDR3 is TGTGCCTGGAGTGTACTCCTAGCGGGAGACCCTGATACGCAGTATTTT.